These 21 T cell receptor beta chains came from one sample sequenced in a study of cytomegalovirus exposure and HLA in healthy donors. PCR involved 60 Vbeta and 13 Jbeta primers. This table comes from immunoSEQ multiplex PCR, and its TCRdb copy is limited to in-frame clones, with some not included. Among over 150,000 clones listed, about 80% were seen once. Sequencing was done on a sample of PBMCs. These receptors were taken from a woman in her twenties or thirties in good health and CMV-seronegative.

J is TRBJ1-2 and V is TRBV28; D might be TRBD1 (6 bases). Germline V lookup: CDR1 MDHEN, CDR2 SYDVKM. This CDR3 contains 12 residues. Trimming removed 8 bases from V and 4 bases from J, with 11 bases in between. In DNA, the CDR3 is TGTGCCAGCTCAACAGGGACCTATGGCTACACCTTC. It yields the protein CASSTGTYGYTF.

This clone was detected only a few times. The chain links TRBV2 to TRBJ2-7; TRBD2 matches at 7 bases. Germline V lookup: CDR1 SNHLY, CDR2 FYNNEI. The junction had 12 bases not matched to a gene; V was cut back by 6 bases and J by 4 bases. The CDR3 is 15 amino acids. CDR3 nucleotides: TGTGCCAGCAGGGCCCCGGGGGGTGCTACTTACGAGCAGTACTTC. This sequence encodes CASRAPGGATYEQYF. Variable domain in full (rest from reference TRBV2 and TRBJ2-7): EPEVTQTPSHQVTQMGQEVILRCVPISNHLYFYWYRQILGQKVEFLVSFYNNEISEKSEIFDDQFSVERPDGSNFTLKIRSTKLEDSAMYFCASRAPGGATYEQYFGPGTRLTVT.

V usage is TRBV9 and J usage is TRBJ2-2, with a tentative D call TRBD2 (5 bases). The V and J ends lost 4 bases and 3 bases respectively, with 7 bases between them. This CDR3 spans 13 amino acids. Germline values: CDR1 SGDLS, CDR2 YYNGEE. The CDR3 loop reads CASSRDYTGELFF. The CDR3 DNA sequence: TGTGCCAGCAGCCGGGATTACACCGGGGAGCTGTTTTTT. Using reference TRBV9 and TRBJ2-2 for the parts outside the CDR3, the full variable domain is DSGVTQTPKHLITATGQRVTLRCSPRSGDLSVYWYQQSLDQGLQFLIQYYNGEERAKGNILERFSAQQFPDLHSELNLSSLELGDSALYFCASSRDYTGELFFGEGSRLTVL.

This clone was picked up one time. This chain connects TRBV5-1 to TRBJ2-1; 8 bases are shared with TRBD1. Trimming cost V 0 bases and J 3 bases; bases outside gene matches: 5. The CDR3 totals 16 residues. Germline values: CDR1 SGHRS, CDR2 YFSETQ. CDR3 nucleotide sequence: TGCGCCAGCAGCTTGGTGCCGGGACAGGACTACAATGAGCAGTTCTTC. Protein product: CASSLVPGQDYNEQFF.

This clone was counted only a few times. The chain combines TRBV6-5 with TRBJ2-7; TRBD1 matches at 7 bases. After removal of 5 bases from V and 2 bases from J, the junction contained 9 bases not matched to a gene. This CDR3 is built from 15 residues. Germline V CDR1 and CDR2: MNHEY, SVGAGI. CDR3 DNA sequence: TGTGCCAGCAGTAACGGACAGGCAGCGGCCTACGAGCAGTACTTC. Protein: CASSNGQAAAYEQYF.

This clone was detected a few times. CDR3 amino acids: CASSESQAENSPLHF. In DNA form, the CDR3 reads TGTGCCAGCAGTGAAAGTCAGGCAGAGAATTCACCCCTCCACTTT. The chain links TRBV2 to TRBJ1-6; the D is unclear. The germline V gene encodes CDR1 SNHLY and CDR2 FYNNEI. This CDR3 spans 15 amino acids. V dropped 2 bases and J dropped 7 bases, with 12 bases sitting between them.

The V gene is TRBV20-1, the J gene TRBJ1-3; D unresolved. V gave up 2 bases and J gave up 4 bases, with 3 bases separating them. Germline loops: CDR1 DFQATT, CDR2 SNEGSKA (reference sequence). CDR3 size: 11 residues. The CDR3 loop reads CSARSGNTIYF. CDR3 DNA sequence: TGCAGTGCTAGATCAGGAAACACCATATATTTT.

The rearrangement uses TRBV5-1 and TRBJ1-6; maybe TRBD1 (5 bases). The V end lost 0 bases, the J end lost 7 bases, and 14 bases lay between the germline ends. Germline CDR1 is SGHRS and CDR2 is YFSETQ. The CDR3 is 16 residues long. CDR3 amino acids: CASSLEGVRPNSPLHF. The CDR3, as DNA: TGCGCCAGCAGCTTGGAAGGGGTACGACCAAATTCACCCCTCCACTTT.

This rearrangement joins TRBV18 to TRBJ2-7; possible D gene TRBD2, 6 bases. The ends were cut back, 0 bases at V and 2 bases at J, with 11 bases in the middle. The CDR3 runs to 15 residues. The germline gives CDR1 KGHSH, CDR2 LQKENI. This CDR3 is CASSPPIAETYEQYF. For the CDR3, the DNA is TGTGCCAGCTCACCACCGATAGCGGAAACCTACGAGCAGTACTTC.

The chain links TRBV18 to TRBJ1-1; D remains unclear. Germline CDR1 and CDR2: KGHSH and LQKENI. The CDR3 extends over 11 amino acids. The V end lost 1 base, the J end lost 11 bases, and 8 bases lay between the germline ends. CDR3 nucleotide sequence: TGTGCCAGCTCACCACTTCTCGGGGCTTTCTTT. It specifies CASSPLLGAFF.

V usage is TRBV9 and J usage is TRBJ2-2; no clear D. V was trimmed by 0 bases and J by 5 bases, leaving 8 bases between them. From germline, CDR1 is SGDLS and CDR2 YYNGEE. This CDR3 is built from 14 residues. DNA of the CDR3: TGTGCCAGCAGCGTAGTTCTCGGGACCGGGGAGCTGTTTTTT. Its translation is CASSVVLGTGELFF.

The chain carries TRBV6-5 and TRBJ2-3; D call uncertain. The CDR3 has 14 residues. From germline, CDR1 is MNHEY and CDR2 SVGAGI. Trimming stripped 2 bases from V and 1 base from J, with 7 bases between. CDR3 sequence: CASSYAPGTDTQYF. CDR3 coding DNA: TGTGCCAGCAGTTACGCCCCAGGCACAGATACGCAGTATTTT.

V and J are TRBV27 and TRBJ2-5; TRBD2 matches at 7 bases. The assigned J gene may be wrong: the sequence end matches TRBJ2-7 better. Germline assignment: CDR1 MNHEY and CDR2 SMNVEV (reference sequence). This CDR3 comprises 14 residues. CDR3 DNA: TGTGCCAGCAGTTCGGGCGGGGGCTCCTACGAGCAGTACTTC. Its protein is CASSSGGGSYEQYF.

The chain uses TRBV30 and TRBJ2-5, with D unclear. This CDR3 comprises 13 residues. Germline V gene lookup returns CDR1 GTSNPN and CDR2 SVGIG (reference sequence). Deletions cut 2 bases from V and 2 bases from J, with 9 bases between. The CDR3 protein is CAWSRTTQETQYF. In nucleotides, the CDR3 is TGTGCCTGGAGTAGAACTACTCAAGAGACCCAGTACTTC. The whole variable domain, filled in from reference TRBV30 and TRBJ2-5, reads SQTIHQWPATLVQPVGSPLSLECTVEGTSNPNLYWYRQAAGRGLQLLFYSVGIGQISSEVPQNLSASRPQDRQFILSSKKLLLSDSGFYLCAWSRTTQETQYFGPGTRLLVL.

The V call is TRBV28, the J call TRBJ2-7, with 8 bases that match TRBD2. V shed 5 bases, J shed 4 bases, and the junction held 7 bases outside the gene matches. The germline V gene encodes CDR1 MDHEN and CDR2 SYDVKM. The CDR3 covers 14 residues. The CDR3 reads CASSIAGLEYEQYF. Written as DNA, the CDR3 is TGTGCCAGCAGTATAGCGGGATTGGAGTACGAGCAGTACTTC.

The chain joins TRBV6-6 to TRBJ1-2, with unresolved D. V gave up 2 bases and J gave up 3 bases, with 13 bases separating them. Germline V lookup: CDR1 MNHNY, CDR2 SVGAGI (reference sequence). This CDR3 is built from 15 residues. CDR3 region: CASSYGEGGYYGYTF. CDR3 bases: TGTGCCAGCAGTTACGGGGAGGGAGGGTACTATGGCTACACCTTC.

This clone was detected ten times or more. V and J are TRBV5-5 and TRBJ1-3; D is ambiguous. Deletions cut 0 bases from V and 0 bases from J, with 7 bases between. The CDR3 covers 15 residues. Looked up from germline, CDR1 is SGHKS and CDR2 is YYEKEE (reference sequence). As DNA, the CDR3 is TGTGCCAGCAGCTTGGATTACAGCTCTGGAAACACCATATATTTT. Residues: CASSLDYSSGNTIYF.

The J gene is TRBJ1-2, the V gene TRBV27, with D hard to call. V was cut by 0 bases and J by 4 bases, with 18 bases left in between. Germline assignment: CDR1 MNHEY and CDR2 SMNVEV (reference sequence). This CDR3 has 17 amino acids. The CDR3 DNA sequence: TGTGCCAGCAGTTTATCAATAGCGGGCGGCCTTTTCTATGGCTACACCTTC. This translates into CASSLSIAGGLFYGYTF.

This sequence joins TRBV18 and TRBJ2-7, with 8 bases that match TRBD1. Germline V gene sequence: CDR1 KGHSH, CDR2 LQKENI. V dropped 4 bases and J dropped 2; count of bases not matched to a gene: 7. CDR3 length: 15 residues. DNA of the CDR3: TGTGCCAGCTCACGGGGGACAGGAGGTGCCTACGAGCAGTACTTC. As protein: CASSRGTGGAYEQYF.

A note on this clone: The junction departs from germline at one end; a sequencing error may be responsible. The sample contains more than one DNA sequence encoding this CDR3. The chain links TRBV7-8 to TRBJ1-2, with 7 bases fitting TRBD1. The CDR3 covers 18 residues. From germline, CDR1 is SGHVS and CDR2 FQNEAQ. CDR3 sequence reads: CASSSWTGLTKGNYGYTF. CDR3 sequence (DNA): TGCGCCAGCAGCTCGTGGACAGGACTCACAAAGGGGAACTATGGCTACACCTTC.

This CDR3 is CASSLWTSGRYEQYF. The CDR3 DNA follows: TGTGCCAGCAGTTTATGGACTAGCGGGAGATACGAGCAGTACTTC. J is TRBJ2-7 and V is TRBV28; 12 nucleotides agree with TRBD2. The CDR3 loop spans 15 amino acids. J gave up 4 bases and V 0 bases, and 1 base lay outside the gene matches. Per germline, CDR1 MDHEN and CDR2 SYDVKM.